The 21 T cell receptor beta chains given below trace back to one sample, sequenced in a study of blood T cell repertoires in COVID-19. Generated by immunoSEQ multiplex PCR, the TCRdb table keeps only in-frame clones and is missing some. The sample shows tens of thousands of clones, roughly 80% of them seen only once. The sample comprised peripheral blood. These receptors all stem from a man aged 25 to 45 with COVID-19, enrolled during active disease.

The chain carries TRBV7-9 and TRBJ2-1, with D perhaps TRBD2 (5 bases). CDR3 size: 13 residues. Trimming shortened V by 4 bases and J by 7 bases, and 11 bases separated the two germline ends. Germline-derived CDR1 and CDR2 are SEHNR and FQNEAQ (reference sequence). CDR3 in amino acids: CASSSGPGNEQFF. The CDR3 DNA reads TGTGCCAGCAGCTCCGGCCCGGGGAATGAGCAGTTCTTC.

This rearrangement joins TRBV10-2 to TRBJ2-3, with D maybe TRBD2 (5 bases). Germline V gene lookup returns CDR1 WSHSY and CDR2 SAAADI. The CDR3 runs 14 residues. The V gene lost 0 bases and the J gene lost 12 bases, with 16 bases spanning the gap. The CDR3 sequence is CASSESTTSKHQYF. CDR3 nucleotides: TGCGCCAGCAGTGAGTCGACTACTTCCAAACATCAGTATTTT.

The V gene is TRBV10-3, the J gene TRBJ2-7, with 9 bases identical to TRBD1. Germline CDR1 and CDR2: ENHRY and SYGVKD. With V trimmed by 3 bases and J by 1 base, 4 bases remained unmatched. This CDR3 region has 15 residues. The CDR3 reads CAISDWGQGSYEQYF. The CDR3 DNA sequence: TGTGCCATCAGTGATTGGGGACAGGGATCCTACGAGCAGTACTTC.

The genes are TRBV19 and TRBJ1-6, with TRBD1 as a possible D gene (5 bases). Germline CDR1 LNHDA, CDR2 SQIVND (reference sequence). The CDR3 contains 12 residues. V was shortened by 4 bases and J by 9 bases, with 7 bases between the two germline ends. The CDR3 DNA reads TGTGCCAGTAGTAATGGGGCTTCACCCCTCCACTTT. It is translated as CASSNGASPLHF.

The genes are TRBV6-6 and TRBJ1-2; 7 nucleotides line up with TRBD1. Germline V gives CDR1 MNHNY, CDR2 SVGAGI (reference sequence). V gave up 3 bases and J gave up 3 bases; unmatched junction bases: 7. This CDR3 spans 15 amino acids. Written as DNA, the CDR3 is TGTGCCAGCAGTTATGAGGGACAGCCGCACTATGGCTACACCTTC. Its translation: CASSYEGQPHYGYTF.

The rearrangement joins TRBV20-1 to TRBJ2-3; 10 nucleotides agree with TRBD2. Losses at the gene ends were 3 bases for V and 6 bases for J; bases not matched to a gene: 9. CDR3 length equals 15 residues. The germline gives CDR1 DFQATT, CDR2 SNEGSKA (reference sequence). The CDR3 DNA sequence: TGCAGTGCTAGTGGAGCGGGAGGGCCATGGGATACGCAGTATTTT. Translated: CSASGAGGPWDTQYF.

The gene calls are TRBV21-1 and TRBJ2-1; whether TRBD2, the table's D call, matches the DNA was not checked. TRBV21-1 is reported as a pseudogene. This CDR3 contains 16 residues. The DNA of the CDR3 is TGTGCCAGCAGCAAAGGAAGCGGGAGGTCCTACAATGAGCAGTTCTTC. It codes for CASSKGSGRSYNEQFF.

This chain joins TRBV10-3 and TRBJ2-5; 12 bases match TRBD2. This CDR3 region has 16 residues. Germline CDR1 ENHRY, CDR2 SYGVKD. V dropped 3 bases and J dropped 4; count of bases not matched to a gene: 6. CDR3 sequence reads: CAISDTSGRSVETQYF. DNA for the CDR3: TGTGCCATCAGTGATACTAGCGGGAGGTCGGTAGAGACCCAGTACTTC.

For the CDR3, the DNA is TGTGCCAGCAGCCCAGTGACGGGAGGAAACACCATATATTTT. It is translated as CASSPVTGGNTIYF. The gene calls are TRBV7-8 and TRBJ1-3; D gene uncertain. Trimming shortened V by 5 bases and J by 4 bases, and 12 bases separated the two germline ends. This CDR3 contains 14 residues. Germline V gene lookup returns CDR1 SGHVS and CDR2 FQNEAQ.

This clone was recorded once. This chain connects TRBV23-1 to TRBJ2-5; D possibly corresponds to TRBD2 (6 bases). TRBV23-1 is an ORF for which the function is uncertain. The CDR3 is made up of 16 amino acids. V was trimmed by 3 bases and J by 3 bases, leaving 17 bases between them. CDR3 residues: CASSHLGGVGEETQYF. Here the CDR3 DNA reads TGCGCCAGCAGTCACCTCGGAGGGGTGGGGGAAGAGACCCAGTACTTC.

This sequence joins TRBV4-1 and TRBJ2-7, with D possibly being TRBD2 (5 bases). The CDR3 is 13 residues long. The V end lost 3 bases, the J end lost 0 bases, and 6 bases lay between the germline ends. In germline, CDR1 is MGHRA, CDR2 YSYEKL. CDR3 sequence reads: CASSHTSSYEQYF. CDR3 coding DNA: TGCGCCAGCAGCCATACTAGCTCCTACGAGCAGTACTTC.

This clone was counted between two and nine times. V gene TRBV4-1 combines with J gene TRBJ1-2, with TRBD1 as a possible D gene (6 bases). Trimming removed 1 base from V and 4 bases from J, with 13 bases in between. CDR1 is MGHRA and CDR2 is YSYEKL in the germline V gene. The CDR3 runs to 15 residues. CDR3 sequence (DNA): TGCGCCAGCAGCCAAGGTCCCGCAGGGGTCTATGGCTACACCTTC. Translating it yields CASSQGPAGVYGYTF.

In its sample, this clone was seen once. The chain is built from TRBV2 and TRBJ1-5; TRBD1 agrees at 8 bases. CDR1 is SNHLY, CDR2 FYNNEI, per germline. CDR3 length: 14 residues. V lost 7 bases to trimming and J lost 3 bases; unmatched junction nucleotides: 5. This chain's CDR3 is CASTRGRANQPQHF. In nucleotides, the CDR3 is TGTGCCAGCACCAGGGGGCGCGCCAATCAGCCCCAGCATTTT.

This chain uses TRBV11-2 with TRBJ2-7; perhaps TRBD2 as D (6 bases). The ends were cut back, 5 bases at V and 1 base at J, with 18 bases in the middle. The CDR3 is 16 amino acids. CDR1 and CDR2 from the germline V gene are SGHAT and FQNNGV. CDR3 residues: CASSPSTGAPSYEQYF. The CDR3, as DNA: TGTGCCAGCAGCCCTTCTACGGGAGCACCTTCCTACGAGCAGTACTTC.

V gene TRBV6-2 or TRBV6-3 combines with J gene TRBJ1-1, with D possibly matching TRBD1 (5 bases). Germline CDR1 and CDR2: MNHEY and SVGEGT. V lost 2 bases to trimming and J lost 3 bases, with 13 bases between them. The length of the CDR3 is 15 residues. For the CDR3, the DNA is TGTGCCAGCAGTTACCCCCGGGGGTGGGACACTGAAGCTTTCTTT. It encodes CASSYPRGWDTEAFF.

V and J are TRBV28 and TRBJ2-3; D ambiguous. This CDR3 has 16 amino acids. V was pared by 4 bases and J by 4 bases, with 18 bases between. Germline CDR1 reads MDHEN; CDR2 reads SYDVKM. The CDR3 region is CASSSLSEHGADTQYF. The DNA for the CDR3 is TGTGCCAGCAGTTCTCTCTCGGAACACGGAGCAGATACGCAGTATTTT.

The chain has TRBV2 and TRBJ2-5; no definite D call. This CDR3 comprises 14 residues. V lost 4 bases, J lost 1 base, and 10 bases lay in between. Germline loops: CDR1 SNHLY, CDR2 FYNNEI. Here the CDR3 DNA reads TGTGCCAGCAGTGTCTCACGGTCCCAAGAGACCCAGTACTTC. It is translated as CASSVSRSQETQYF.

The chain employs TRBV4-1 and TRBJ2-1, with 12 bases identical to TRBD2. The junction had 1 base not matched to a gene; V was cut back by 2 bases and J by 5 bases. Per the germline V gene, CDR1 is MGHRA and CDR2 is YSYEKL. This CDR3 is built from 15 residues. The CDR3, as DNA: TGCGCCAGCAGCCAACTAGCGGGGGGGGACAATGAGCAGTTCTTC. Its protein is CASSQLAGGDNEQFF.

The chain combines TRBV28 with TRBJ1-6; 10 nucleotides match TRBD1. This CDR3 comprises 15 residues. The junction had 8 bases not matched to a gene; V was cut back by 5 bases and J by 10 bases. Germline-derived CDR1 and CDR2 are MDHEN and SYDVKM. CDR3 protein: CASSPPTGGSSPLHF. The DNA of the CDR3 is TGTGCCAGCAGTCCCCCGACAGGGGGCAGCTCACCCCTCCACTTT.

This chain joins TRBV5-6 and TRBJ2-3, with 16 bases aligning to TRBD2. Trimming at V came to 4 bases and at J to 5 bases, leaving 4 bases not matched to a gene. CDR1 is SGHDT and CDR2 is YYEEEE in the germline V gene. CDR3 length equals 16 residues. The CDR3 bases are TGTGCCAGCAGCGGGACTAGCGGGAGGGCCGTAGATACGCAGTATTTT. Protein: CASSGTSGRAVDTQYF.

CDR3 coding DNA: TGTGCCAGCAGCCCTCGACAGATCGGCACTGAAGCTTTCTTT. Protein sequence: CASSPRQIGTEAFF. The V and J genes are TRBV7-8 and TRBJ1-1; the D gene is possibly TRBD1 (5 bases). CDR1 SGHVS and CDR2 FQNEAQ come from the germline V gene. CDR3 size: 14 residues. V was cut by 5 bases and J by 4 bases, with 14 bases left in between. The complete variable domain, with remaining parts taken from reference TRBV7-8 and TRBJ1-1, reads GAGVSQSPRYKVAKRGQDVALRCDPISGHVSLFWYQQALGQGPEFLTYFQNEAQLDKSGLPSDRFFAERPEGSVSTLKIQRTQQEDSAVYLCASSPRQIGTEAFFGQGTRLTVV.